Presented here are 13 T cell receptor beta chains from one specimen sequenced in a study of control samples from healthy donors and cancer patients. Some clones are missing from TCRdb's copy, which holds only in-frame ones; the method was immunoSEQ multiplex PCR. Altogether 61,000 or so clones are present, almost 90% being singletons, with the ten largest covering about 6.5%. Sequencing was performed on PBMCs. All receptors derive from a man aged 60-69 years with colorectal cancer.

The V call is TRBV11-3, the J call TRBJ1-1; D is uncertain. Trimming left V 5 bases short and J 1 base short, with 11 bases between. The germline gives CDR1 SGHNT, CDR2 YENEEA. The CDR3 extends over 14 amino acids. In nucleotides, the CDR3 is TGTGCCAGCAGCCCCGCGGGAGGGAACACTGAAGCTTTCTTT. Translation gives CASSPAGGNTEAFF.

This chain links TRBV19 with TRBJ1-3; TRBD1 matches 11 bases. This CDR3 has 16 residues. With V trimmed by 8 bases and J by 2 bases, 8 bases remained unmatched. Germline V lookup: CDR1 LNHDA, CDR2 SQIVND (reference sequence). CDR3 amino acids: CASGGQGAPPGNTIYF. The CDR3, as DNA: TGTGCCAGTGGTGGACAGGGGGCCCCTCCTGGAAACACCATATATTTT.

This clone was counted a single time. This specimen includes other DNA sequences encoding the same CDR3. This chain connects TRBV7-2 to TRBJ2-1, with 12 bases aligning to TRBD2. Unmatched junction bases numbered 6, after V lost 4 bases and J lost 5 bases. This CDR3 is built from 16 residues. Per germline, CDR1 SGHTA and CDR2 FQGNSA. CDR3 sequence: CASSSRLAGAHNEQFF. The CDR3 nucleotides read TGTGCCAGCAGCTCGCGACTAGCGGGGGCTCACAATGAGCAGTTCTTC.

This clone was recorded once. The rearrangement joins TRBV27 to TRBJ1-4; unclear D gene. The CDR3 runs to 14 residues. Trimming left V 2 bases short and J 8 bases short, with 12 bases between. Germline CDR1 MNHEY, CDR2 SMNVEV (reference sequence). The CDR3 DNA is TGTGCCAGCAGTTTAGCCGGGGAGGAGGAAAAACTGTTTTTT. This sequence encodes CASSLAGEEEKLFF.

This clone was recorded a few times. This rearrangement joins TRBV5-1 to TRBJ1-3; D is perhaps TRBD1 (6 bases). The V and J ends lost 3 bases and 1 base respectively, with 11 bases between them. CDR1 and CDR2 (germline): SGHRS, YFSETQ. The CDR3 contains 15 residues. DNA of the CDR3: TGCGCCAGCAGCTCCCAGGGGTTGTCTGGAAACACCATATATTTT. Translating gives CASSSQGLSGNTIYF.

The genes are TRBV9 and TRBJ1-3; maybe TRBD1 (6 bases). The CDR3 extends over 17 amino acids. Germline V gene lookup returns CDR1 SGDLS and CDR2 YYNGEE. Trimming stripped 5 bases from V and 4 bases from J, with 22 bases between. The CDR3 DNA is TGTGCCAGCAGTGCCTCAATGGGGGGCGCATCAGGAAACACCATATATTTT. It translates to CASSASMGGASGNTIYF.

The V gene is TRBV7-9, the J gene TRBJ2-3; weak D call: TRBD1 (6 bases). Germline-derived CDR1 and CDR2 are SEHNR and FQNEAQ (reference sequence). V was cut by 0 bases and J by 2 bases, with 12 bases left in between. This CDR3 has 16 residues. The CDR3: CASSLATGTYTDTQYF. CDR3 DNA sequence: TGTGCCAGCAGCTTAGCTACGGGGACATACACAGATACGCAGTATTTT.

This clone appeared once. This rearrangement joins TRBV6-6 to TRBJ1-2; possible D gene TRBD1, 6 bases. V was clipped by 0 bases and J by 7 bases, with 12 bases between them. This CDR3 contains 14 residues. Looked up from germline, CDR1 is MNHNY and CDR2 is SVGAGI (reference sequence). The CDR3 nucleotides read TGTGCCAGCAGTTACTCAGGGGGGGCAGGTGGCTACACCTTC. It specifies CASSYSGGAGGYTF.

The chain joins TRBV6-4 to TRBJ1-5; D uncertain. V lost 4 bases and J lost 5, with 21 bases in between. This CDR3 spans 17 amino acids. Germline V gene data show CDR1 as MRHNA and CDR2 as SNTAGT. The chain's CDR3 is CASSGLHEGEADQPQHF. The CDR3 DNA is TGTGCCAGCAGTGGCCTACATGAGGGTGAAGCGGATCAGCCCCAGCATTTT.

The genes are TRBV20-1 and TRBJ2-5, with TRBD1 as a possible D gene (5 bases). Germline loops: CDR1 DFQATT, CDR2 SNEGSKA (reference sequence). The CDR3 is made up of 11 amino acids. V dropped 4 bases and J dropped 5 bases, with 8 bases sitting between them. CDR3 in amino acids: CSATKGETQYF. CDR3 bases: TGCAGTGCTACCAAGGGGGAGACCCAGTACTTC.

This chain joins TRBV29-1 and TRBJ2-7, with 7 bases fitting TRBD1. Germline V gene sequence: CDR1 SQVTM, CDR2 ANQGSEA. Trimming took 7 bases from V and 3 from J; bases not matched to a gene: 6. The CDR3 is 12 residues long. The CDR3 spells CSASGQDYEQYF. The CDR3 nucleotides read TGCAGCGCCAGCGGACAGGACTACGAGCAGTACTTC.

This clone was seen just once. DNA for the CDR3: TGTGCCTGGAGTGTAAGGACACCGGGACCCACTTCACCCCTCCACTTT. Residues: CAWSVRTPGPTSPLHF. The chain uses TRBV30 and TRBJ1-6; TRBD1 might be the D (5 bases). In germline, CDR1 is GTSNPN, CDR2 SVGIG (reference sequence). Trimming cost V 0 bases and J 9 bases, with 18 bases left between them. CDR3 length: 16 residues. The full variable domain, completed using reference TRBV30 and TRBJ1-6, is SQTIHQWPATLVQPVGSPLSLECTVEGTSNPNLYWYRQAAGRGLQLLFYSVGIGQISSEVPQNLSASRPQDRQFILSSKKLLLSDSGFYLCAWSVRTPGPTSPLHFGNGTRLTVT.

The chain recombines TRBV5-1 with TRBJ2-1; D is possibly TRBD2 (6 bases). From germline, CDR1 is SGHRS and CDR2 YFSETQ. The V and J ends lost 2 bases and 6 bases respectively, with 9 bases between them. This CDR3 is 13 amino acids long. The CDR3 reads CASSLGLTNEQFF. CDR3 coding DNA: TGCGCCAGCAGCTTAGGACTAACCAATGAGCAGTTCTTC.